This passage covers 32 T cell receptor beta chains from one sample sequenced in a study of blood T cell repertoires in COVID-19. Produced via immunoSEQ multiplex PCR; TCRdb's table is partial and in-frame only. The table lists about 240,000 clones, roughly nine tenths of them singletons. Sequenced: peripheral blood. The receptor source for this set is a man in his sixties with acute or convalescent COVID-19.

This chain uses TRBV2 with TRBJ1-2, with a weak D call TRBD1 (5 bases). The CDR3 runs to 13 residues. Per germline, CDR1 SNHLY and CDR2 FYNNEI. Trimming cost V 9 bases and J 3 bases, with 14 bases left between them. The CDR3 region has the DNA TGTGCCAGTCACTTGGTCAGGGACTATGGCTACACCTTC. Translating gives CASHLVRDYGYTF.

This chain connects TRBV2 to TRBJ1-4, with 8 nucleotides matching TRBD1. This CDR3 is built from 15 residues. The V gene's germline CDR1 is SNHLY and CDR2 FYNNEI. V was pared by 5 bases and J by 8 bases, with 10 bases of the junction left unmatched. CDR3 in DNA: TGTGCCAGCAGTACATCGGACAGGGAGGGGGAAAAACTGTTTTTT. Protein sequence: CASSTSDREGEKLFF.

The chain links TRBV11-3 to TRBJ2-1; 11 bases are shared with TRBD1. The germline V gene has CDR1 SGHNT and CDR2 YENEEA. The CDR3 runs to 16 residues. V dropped 1 base and J dropped 15; count of bases not matched to a gene: 14. CDR3 in amino acids: CASSLGQAGQGGARFF. The DNA for the CDR3 is TGTGCCAGCAGCTTAGGCCAGGCGGGACAGGGGGGCGCCCGGTTCTTC.

J is TRBJ2-7 and V is TRBV6-4; 10 bases are a match to TRBD2. Germline CDR1 and CDR2: MRHNA and SNTAGT. This CDR3 is 14 amino acids long. J was trimmed by 5 bases and V by 6 bases; bases with no gene match: 7. CDR3 in DNA: TGTGCCAGCAGCAAAGCGGGAGGGCCGCACGAGCAGTACTTC. It translates to CASSKAGGPHEQYF.

The J gene is TRBJ2-2, the V gene TRBV5-1; 7 bases align to TRBD1. This CDR3 contains 15 residues. Unmatched junction bases numbered 2, after V lost 1 base and J lost 2 bases. Looked up from germline, CDR1 is SGHRS and CDR2 is YFSETQ. The CDR3: CASSLTGENTGELFF. The CDR3 region has the DNA TGCGCCAGCAGCTTGACAGGGGAAAACACCGGGGAGCTGTTTTTT. The whole variable domain, filled in from reference TRBV5-1 and TRBJ2-2, reads KAGVTQTPRYLIKTRGQQVTLSCSPISGHRSVSWYQQTPGQGLQFLFEYFSETQRNKGNFPGRFSGRQFSNSRSEMNVSTLELGDSALYLCASSLTGENTGELFFGEGSRLTVL.

The chain carries TRBV28 and TRBJ2-1; possibly TRBD1 for D (6 bases). The germline V and J ends were trimmed by 1 base and 2 bases, with 9 bases remaining between them. CDR3 length: 15 amino acids. CDR1 is MDHEN, CDR2 SYDVKM, per germline. The CDR3 spells CASSLSRGPYNEQFF. DNA of the CDR3: TGTGCCAGCAGTTTATCCAGGGGACCCTACAATGAGCAGTTCTTC.

V and J are TRBV7-8 and TRBJ2-5; TRBD2 matches at 8 bases. CDR3 length equals 16 residues. Germline V CDR1 and CDR2: SGHVS, FQNEAQ. V dropped 2 bases and J dropped 4; count of bases not matched to a gene: 9. The CDR3 spells CASSLTGGLASETQYF. CDR3 coding DNA: TGTGCCAGCAGCTTAACGGGAGGGCTAGCGTCAGAGACCCAGTACTTC.

Details on this clone: In the same sample, other DNA sequences code for this CDR3. V gene TRBV28 combines with J gene TRBJ2-7; D is perhaps TRBD1 (6 bases). Germline V gene lookup returns CDR1 MDHEN and CDR2 SYDVKM. The CDR3 has 12 residues. Trimming took 3 bases from V and 3 from J, leaving 6 bases between them. Here the CDR3 DNA reads TGTGCCAGCAGTTTGACAGGCTACGAGCAGTACTTC. Its protein product is CASSLTGYEQYF. Looking up the rest from reference TRBV28 and TRBJ2-7 gives the full variable domain: DVKVTQSSRYLVKRTGEKVFLECVQDMDHENMFWYRQDPGLGLRLIYFSYDVKMKEKGDIPEGYSVSREKKERFSLILESASTNQTSMYLCASSLTGYEQYFGPGTRLTVT.

The chain combines TRBV24-1 with TRBJ2-2, with D unresolved. The CDR3 runs to 16 residues. The germline V gene encodes CDR1 KGHDR and CDR2 SFDVKD. Trimming pared 0 bases from V and 1 base from J, leaving 8 bases between. The CDR3 nucleotides read TGTGCCACCAGTGATTTGGGCAGTTTGAACACCGGGGAGCTGTTTTTT. It yields the protein CATSDLGSLNTGELFF.

On this clone itself: Mismatch with germline at one junction end may stem from a read error. The rearrangement joins TRBV7-7 to TRBJ2-3; 9 bases line up with TRBD1. CDR1 and CDR2 (germline): SSHAT, FNYEAQ (reference sequence). The CDR3 runs 15 residues. CDR3 nucleotide sequence: TGTGCTAGCAGCTTAGATGGGACAGGGAGCCATACGCAGTATTTT. It translates to CASSLDGTGSHTQYF. The variable domain in full, with the rest retrieved from reference TRBV7-7 and TRBJ2-3, is GAGVSQSPRYKVTKRGQDVTLRCDPISSHATLYWYQQALGQGPEFLTYFNYEAQPDKSGLPSDRFSAERPEGSISTLTIQRTEQRDSAMYRCASSLDGTGSHTQYFGPGTRLTVL.

The chain has TRBV20-1 and TRBJ2-3; tentative D call: TRBD2 (5 bases). Trimming stripped 3 bases from V and 0 bases from J, with 16 bases between. The CDR3 is made up of 16 amino acids. Per the germline V gene, CDR1 is DFQATT and CDR2 is SNEGSKA (reference sequence). Here the CDR3 DNA reads TGCAGTGCTAGTCCCGGTTCGGACTCAAGCACAGATACGCAGTATTTT. Its protein is CSASPGSDSSTDTQYF.

V and J are TRBV2 and TRBJ1-2; a possible D gene is TRBD1 (5 bases). With 4 bases removed from V and 5 bases from J, the gap between germline ends came to 11 bases. The CDR3 sequence is 13 residues long. Germline assignment: CDR1 SNHLY and CDR2 FYNNEI. The CDR3 loop is CASSVNQGYGYTF. The CDR3 nucleotides read TGTGCCAGCAGTGTAAATCAGGGTTATGGCTACACCTTC. Full variable domain (missing parts from reference TRBV2 and TRBJ1-2): EPEVTQTPSHQVTQMGQEVILRCVPISNHLYFYWYRQILGQKVEFLVSFYNNEISEKSEIFDDQFSVERPDGSNFTLKIRSTKLEDSAMYFCASSVNQGYGYTFGSGTRLTVV.

The V gene is TRBV3-1 (or the pseudogene TRBV3-2), the J gene TRBJ1-4, with TRBD1 matching over 11 bases. The germline V gene encodes CDR1 LGHDT and CDR2 YNNKEL (reference sequence). Losses at the gene ends were 2 bases for V and 6 bases for J; bases not matched to a gene: 2. CDR3 length equals 15 residues. CDR3 amino acids: CASSQPGQGDEKLFF. The CDR3 DNA follows: TGTGCCAGCAGCCAACCGGGACAGGGGGATGAAAAACTGTTTTTT.

This clone was picked up one time. V gene TRBV2 combines with J gene TRBJ2-1; 8 bases align to TRBD2. V gave up 4 bases and J gave up 0 bases; unmatched junction bases: 2. The CDR3 has 15 amino acids. Germline V CDR1 and CDR2: SNHLY, FYNNEI. CDR3 nucleotide sequence: TGTGCCAGCAGTGTAAGCGGGAGCTCCTACAATGAGCAGTTCTTC. The encoded protein is CASSVSGSSYNEQFF.

The V call is TRBV19, the J call TRBJ2-1; 12 positions match TRBD2. Germline V gene sequence: CDR1 LNHDA, CDR2 SQIVND (reference sequence). CDR3 length: 15 residues. Trimming took 6 bases from V and 8 from J; bases not matched to a gene: 8. The CDR3 region is CASRYTGTSGYEQFF. DNA of the CDR3: TGTGCCAGTAGGTACACCGGGACTAGCGGGTATGAGCAGTTCTTC.

The chain joins TRBV15 to TRBJ1-1, with 9 bases aligning to TRBD1. J was trimmed by 0 bases and V by 0 bases; bases with no gene match: 8. This CDR3 region has 18 residues. Germline assignment: CDR1 LNHNV and CDR2 YYDKDF (reference sequence). The CDR3, as DNA: TGTGCCACCAGCAGAGAGGGTGGGACAGGGAGGATGAACACTGAAGCTTTCTTT. Its translation: CATSREGGTGRMNTEAFF.

The J gene is TRBJ1-4, the V gene TRBV5-5, with D maybe TRBD1 (5 bases). Trimming stripped 3 bases from V and 7 bases from J, with 13 bases between. This CDR3 region has 14 residues. Germline CDR1 reads SGHKS; CDR2 reads YYEKEE (reference sequence). CDR3 coding DNA: TGTGCCAGCAGCTCCGAAGGGGTGGCTGAAAAACTGTTTTTT. Translation gives CASSSEGVAEKLFF.

This rearrangement joins TRBV5-1 to TRBJ1-1; D unresolved. The CDR3 sequence is 15 residues long. CDR1 and CDR2 (germline): SGHRS, YFSETQ. V shed 0 bases and J shed 11 bases, with 20 bases lying between them. The CDR3 bases are TGCGCCAGCAGCTTGGCCAACATCATCAATGACGGGGCTTTCTTT. The encoded protein is CASSLANIINDGAFF.

CDR3 in amino acids: CASSPGTGSYGYTF. For the CDR3, the DNA is TGTGCCAGCAGCCCCGGGACAGGGTCATATGGCTACACCTTC. The rearrangement uses TRBV7-9 and TRBJ1-2, with 9 bases identical to TRBD1. Trimming at V came to 5 bases and at J to 5 bases, leaving 6 bases not matched to a gene. Germline CDR1 is SEHNR and CDR2 is FQNEAQ (reference sequence). CDR3 length: 14 residues.

J is TRBJ1-1 and V is TRBV19, with 7 bases that match TRBD1. Trimming took 6 bases from V and 4 from J; bases not matched to a gene: 14. The CDR3 has 16 amino acids. Germline loops: CDR1 LNHDA, CDR2 SQIVND (reference sequence). The CDR3 region is CASSSDRAGASTEAFF. In DNA, the CDR3 is TGTGCCAGTAGCTCAGACAGGGCAGGGGCGAGCACTGAAGCTTTCTTT.

V gene TRBV28 combines with J gene TRBJ2-7; maybe TRBD2 (5 bases). CDR3 length equals 18 residues. CDR1 is MDHEN, CDR2 SYDVKM, per germline. V gave up 4 bases and J gave up 4 bases, with 26 bases separating them. The CDR3, as DNA: TGTGCCAGCAGTTCCCTCTTCGCTCCGGGTGGTAGCGTTTACGAGCAGTACTTC. Its translation is CASSSLFAPGGSVYEQYF.

The chain joins TRBV28 to TRBJ2-6; D is undetermined. This CDR3 is built from 14 residues. Germline V lookup: CDR1 MDHEN, CDR2 SYDVKM. V was cut by 6 bases and J by 2 bases, with 8 bases left in between. CDR3 region: CASSLYAGANVLTF. Written as DNA, the CDR3 is TGTGCCAGCAGCCTATATGCTGGGGCCAACGTCCTGACTTTC.

V and J are TRBV7-2 and TRBJ2-2; TRBD2 matches 12 bases. CDR3 length: 15 amino acids. The germline CDR1 and CDR2 sequences are SGHTA and FQGNSA. V shed 5 bases and J 7 bases; nucleotides not matched to a gene: 5. The CDR3 DNA is TGTGCCAGCAGCACGACTAGCGGGAGTGGCGGGGAGCTGTTTTTT. This gives the protein CASSTTSGSGGELFF.

The V and J genes are TRBV24-1 and TRBJ2-5; a possible D gene is TRBD2 (6 bases). Trimming took 3 bases from V and 5 from J, leaving 15 bases between them. The CDR3 sequence is 15 residues long. CDR1 KGHDR and CDR2 SFDVKD come from the germline V gene. Here the CDR3 DNA reads TGTGCCACCAGTGATCCCACGGGGGTCGGGGAGACCCAGTACTTC. Its protein product is CATSDPTGVGETQYF.

The genes are TRBV5-1 and TRBJ1-1, with D maybe TRBD1 (5 bases). Trimming took off 4 bases at V and 1 base at J, with 14 bases between the two ends. This CDR3 contains 15 residues. Germline CDR1 is SGHRS and CDR2 is YFSETQ. For the CDR3, the DNA is TGCGCCAGCAGCAATCAGGGTTCCCCGAACACTGAAGCTTTCTTT. The encoded protein is CASSNQGSPNTEAFF. The entire variable domain, with the rest obtained from reference TRBV5-1 and TRBJ1-1, is as follows: KAGVTQTPRYLIKTRGQQVTLSCSPISGHRSVSWYQQTPGQGLQFLFEYFSETQRNKGNFPGRFSGRQFSNSRSEMNVSTLELGDSALYLCASSNQGSPNTEAFFGQGTRLTVV.

V and J are TRBV7-6 and TRBJ1-1; 8 bases agree with TRBD1. Trimming took 5 bases from V and 0 from J; bases not matched to a gene: 8. From germline, CDR1 is SGHVS and CDR2 FNYEAQ. The CDR3 loop spans 16 amino acids. CDR3 in amino acids: CASSPRTGTMNTEAFF. The CDR3 DNA sequence: TGTGCCAGCAGCCCTCGGACAGGGACCATGAACACTGAAGCTTTCTTT. Filled out from reference TRBV7-6 and TRBJ1-1, the complete variable domain reads GAGVSQSPRYKVTKRGQDVALRCDPISGHVSLYWYRQALGQGPEFLTYFNYEAQQDKSGLPNDRFSAERPEGSISTLTIQRTEQRDSAMYRCASSPRTGTMNTEAFFGQGTRLTVV.

This clone was seen only a few times. This same CDR3 is encoded by further DNA sequences in the sample. The chain has TRBV28 and TRBJ1-2; 7 bases agree with TRBD1. V trimming: 8 bases; J trimming: 1 base; junction bases outside the gene matches: 4. CDR3 length: 13 residues. Germline CDR1 MDHEN, CDR2 SYDVKM. In nucleotides, the CDR3 is TGTGCCAGCCGGACAGGAATTAACTATGGCTACACCTTC. This gives the protein CASRTGINYGYTF.

The genes are TRBV19 and TRBJ2-1; 11 nucleotides align to TRBD2. V was clipped by 3 bases and J by 8 bases; unmatched bases: 3. The CDR3 sequence is 14 residues long. Germline V gives CDR1 LNHDA, CDR2 SQIVND (reference sequence). The chain's CDR3 is CASSMGLAVDEQFF. The CDR3 DNA is TGTGCCAGTAGTATGGGACTAGCGGTGGATGAGCAGTTCTTC.

V is TRBV7-9 and J is TRBJ2-1; 10 positions match TRBD1. CDR1 SEHNR and CDR2 FQNEAQ come from the germline V gene (reference sequence). CDR3 size: 15 residues. J lost 5 bases, V lost 5 bases, and 6 bases had no gene match. The DNA for the CDR3 is TGTGCCAGCAGCCAGACAGGGGGCCTCCACAATGAGCAGTTCTTC. Amino acids: CASSQTGGLHNEQFF.

The V call is TRBV4-3, the J call TRBJ2-5, with 8 bases fitting TRBD2. Germline V gene sequence: CDR1 LGHNA, CDR2 YSLEER. V dropped 1 base and J dropped 7; count of bases not matched to a gene: 5. This CDR3 region has 14 residues. The CDR3 DNA follows: TGCGCCAGCAGCCAAGGACTACGGGAGGGGACCCAGTACTTC. This codes for CASSQGLREGTQYF.

This clone was seen just once. The rearrangement links TRBV28 to TRBJ2-7; TRBD2 matches 7 bases. With V trimmed by 9 bases and J by 0 bases, 8 bases remained unmatched. The CDR3 loop spans 14 amino acids. Looked up from germline, CDR1 is MDHEN and CDR2 is SYDVKM. The CDR3 sequence: CASWEGSGSYEQYF. CDR3 bases: TGTGCCAGTTGGGAGGGGTCGGGCTCCTACGAGCAGTACTTC.

In this sample, this clone turned up once. The chain uses TRBV3-1 (or the pseudogene TRBV3-2) and TRBJ2-3, with D unclear. V dropped 1 base and J dropped 2 bases, with 4 bases sitting between them. Germline values: CDR1 LGHDT, CDR2 YNNKEL (reference sequence). There are 13 residues in the CDR3. As DNA, the CDR3 is TGTGCCAGCAGCCAAGCCCACACAGATACGCAGTATTTT. Protein product: CASSQAHTDTQYF.